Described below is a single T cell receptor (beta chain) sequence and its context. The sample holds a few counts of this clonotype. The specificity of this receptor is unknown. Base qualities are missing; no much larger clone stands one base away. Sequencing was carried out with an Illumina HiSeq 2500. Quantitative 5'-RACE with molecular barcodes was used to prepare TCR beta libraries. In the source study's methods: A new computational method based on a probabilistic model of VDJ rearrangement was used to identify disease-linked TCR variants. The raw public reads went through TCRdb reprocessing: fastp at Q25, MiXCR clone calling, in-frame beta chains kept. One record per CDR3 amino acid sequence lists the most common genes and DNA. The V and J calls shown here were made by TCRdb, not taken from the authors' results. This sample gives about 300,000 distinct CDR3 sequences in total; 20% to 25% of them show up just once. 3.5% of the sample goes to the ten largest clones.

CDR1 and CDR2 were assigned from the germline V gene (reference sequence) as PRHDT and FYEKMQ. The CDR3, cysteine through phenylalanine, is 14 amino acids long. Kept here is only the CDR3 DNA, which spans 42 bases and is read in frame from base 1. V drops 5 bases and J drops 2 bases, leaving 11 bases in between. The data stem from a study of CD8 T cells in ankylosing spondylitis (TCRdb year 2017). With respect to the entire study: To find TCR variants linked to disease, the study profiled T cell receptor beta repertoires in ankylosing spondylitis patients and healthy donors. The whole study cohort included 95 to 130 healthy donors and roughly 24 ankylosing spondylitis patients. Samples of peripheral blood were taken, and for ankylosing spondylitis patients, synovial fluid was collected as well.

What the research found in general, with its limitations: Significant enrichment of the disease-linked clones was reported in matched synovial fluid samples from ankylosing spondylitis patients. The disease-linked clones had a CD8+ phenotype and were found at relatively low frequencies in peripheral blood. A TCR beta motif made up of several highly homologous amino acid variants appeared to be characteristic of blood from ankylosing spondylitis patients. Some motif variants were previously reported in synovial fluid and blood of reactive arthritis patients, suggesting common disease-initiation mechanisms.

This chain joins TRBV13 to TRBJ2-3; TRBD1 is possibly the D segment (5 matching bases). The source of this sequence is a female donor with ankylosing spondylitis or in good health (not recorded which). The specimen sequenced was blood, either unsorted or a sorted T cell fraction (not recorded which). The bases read TGTGCCAGCAGCGTAGACAGCCTCACAGATACGCAGTATTTT. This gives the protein CASSVDSLTDTQYF.